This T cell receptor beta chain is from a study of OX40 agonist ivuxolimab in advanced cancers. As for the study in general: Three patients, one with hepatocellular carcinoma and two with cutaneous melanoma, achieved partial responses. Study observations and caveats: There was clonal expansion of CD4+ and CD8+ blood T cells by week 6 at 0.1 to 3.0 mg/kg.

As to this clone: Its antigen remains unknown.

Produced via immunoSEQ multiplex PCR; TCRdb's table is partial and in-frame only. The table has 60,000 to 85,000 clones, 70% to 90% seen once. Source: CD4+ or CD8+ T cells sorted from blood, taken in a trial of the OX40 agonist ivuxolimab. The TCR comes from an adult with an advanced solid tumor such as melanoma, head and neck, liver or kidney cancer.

The CDR3 here is CASSPLRTTADTQYF. CDR3 bases: TGCGCCAGCAGCCCACTCCGGACTACGGCAGATACGCAGTATTTT. The V call is TRBV4-1, the J call TRBJ2-3, with D perhaps matching TRBD2 (6 bases). This CDR3 comprises 15 residues. Germline values: CDR1 MGHRA, CDR2 YSYEKL. V lost 4 bases, J lost 4 bases, and 15 bases lay in between.